The clone carrying this T cell receptor beta chain qualifies as large. The antigen is unknown. Sequencing was performed with immunoSEQ multiplex PCR; in TCRdb, only in-frame clones are kept and a portion is missing. The sample has 13,000 to 15,000 clones, around 70% seen once. By positive magnetic bead selection, CD4+ and CD8+ cells were isolated, and their purity was checked by flow cytometry. CDR3 length: 12 amino acids. CDR1 and CDR2 (germline): SGHAT, FQNNGV. Trimming cost V 7 bases and J 3 bases, with 10 bases left between them. This entry comes from a study of somatic mutations in cytotoxic T cells in rheumatoid arthritis. Study outcomes and limitations: Exceedance of 20% of CD8+ cells by the largest CD8+ clone occurred in about an eighth of the roughly 60 patients.

This chain links TRBV11-2 with TRBJ2-7; D is unresolved. Material: CD8+ T cells sorted from blood. The receptor was isolated from an adult with rheumatoid arthritis. The CDR3 reads CASTDGYYEQYF. CDR3 nucleotides: TGTGCCAGCACCGATGGGTACTACGAGCAGTACTTC.